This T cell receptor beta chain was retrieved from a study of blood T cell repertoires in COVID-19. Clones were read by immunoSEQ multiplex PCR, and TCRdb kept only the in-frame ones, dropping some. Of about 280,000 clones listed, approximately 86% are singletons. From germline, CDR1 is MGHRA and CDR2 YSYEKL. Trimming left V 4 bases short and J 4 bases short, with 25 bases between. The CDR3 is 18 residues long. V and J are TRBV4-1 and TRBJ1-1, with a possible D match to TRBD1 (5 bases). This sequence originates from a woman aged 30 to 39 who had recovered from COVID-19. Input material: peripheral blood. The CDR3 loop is CASSLRTSGRRLGTEAFF. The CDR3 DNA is TGCGCCAGCAGCCTCCGAACTTCAGGGAGGCGTTTAGGCACTGAAGCTTTCTTT.